The subject of this entry is one T cell receptor beta chain. A quantity of about 0.5 to 1 ug RNA underwent reverse transcription using random hexamers. TCR beta CDR3 was amplified by immunoSEQ covering 54 Vbeta and 13 Jbeta. TCRdb re-called the immunoSEQ multiplex PCR reads with MiXCR, one entry per CDR3 protein. The sample holds about 120,000 distinct CDR3 sequences; around 96% are singletons and the top ten take 0.11% to 0.15%. This sample is part of a study of CD8 T cells in Susac syndrome. Study details: Sequenced Susac syndrome patients included five or six with clinically active disease and fewer than 10 in remission.

Sequencing input: CD4+ T cells from PBMCs. The TCR sequence derives from a human donor with Susac syndrome.

CDR3 residues: CASRGGGEGHNEQFF. Written as DNA, the CDR3 is TGTGCCAGTCGGGGCGGAGGGGAGGGACACAATGAGCAGTTCTTC. V usage is TRBV28 and J usage is TRBJ2-1, with 7 bases that match TRBD2. Germline V gene data show CDR1 as MDHEN and CDR2 as SYDVKM. With V trimmed by 9 bases and J by 5 bases, 13 bases remained unmatched. This CDR3 comprises 15 residues.